This T cell receptor beta chain came from a study of blood T cell repertoires in COVID-19. TCRdb keeps only in-frame clones here, not all; method: immunoSEQ multiplex PCR. In the table there are about 120,000 clones, around 91% of which are singletons. CDR1 and CDR2 from the germline V gene are MNHEY and SVGAGI. CDR3 length equals 12 residues. Trimming at V came to 6 bases and at J to 4 bases, leaving 2 bases not matched to a gene. The specimen was peripheral blood. The chain uses TRBV6-5 and TRBJ1-2; 7 bases line up with TRBD1. This TCR was recovered from an older woman with COVID-19, enrolled during active disease. The CDR3 DNA reads TGTGCCAGCAGCCGACAGGGCTATGGCTACACCTTC. This translates into CASSRQGYGYTF.